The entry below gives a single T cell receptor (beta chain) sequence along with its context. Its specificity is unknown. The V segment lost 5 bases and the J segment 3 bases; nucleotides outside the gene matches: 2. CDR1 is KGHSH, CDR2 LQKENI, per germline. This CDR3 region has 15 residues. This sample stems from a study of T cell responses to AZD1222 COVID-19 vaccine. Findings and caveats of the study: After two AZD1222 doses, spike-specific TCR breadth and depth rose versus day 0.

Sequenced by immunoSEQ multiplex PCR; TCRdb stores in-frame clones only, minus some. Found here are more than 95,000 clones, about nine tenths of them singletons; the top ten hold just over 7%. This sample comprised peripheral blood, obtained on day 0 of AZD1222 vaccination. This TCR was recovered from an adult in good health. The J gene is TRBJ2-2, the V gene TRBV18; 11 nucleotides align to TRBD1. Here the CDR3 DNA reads TGTGCCAGCTCAGCGGGACAGGGGGACACCGGGGAGCTGTTTTTT. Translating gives CASSAGQGDTGELFF.